A selection of T cell receptor beta chains follows, all from one sample in a study of vaccination effects on CD4 cells after COVID-19. Which antigens these TCRs recognize remains unknown. Repertoires were generated with immunoSEQ multiplex PCR, while TCRdb's copy carries only in-frame clones and drops some. The sample shows roughly 41,000 clones, 65% to 80% of them seen only once. This specimen was CD4+ T cells from PBMCs cultured with HCoV-NL63 spike peptides, taken before COVID-19 vaccination. Source of these receptors: a human donor who received a COVID-19 vaccine. The CDR3 runs from the conserved cysteine through the conserved F or W.

V gene | CDR3 protein
TRBV6-2/TRBV6-3 | CASSYFGDQPQHF
TRBV18 | CASSPNRGVTEAFF
TRBV9 | CASSVAQIAGTEAFF
TRBV7-8 | CASSLSAGGTEAFF
TRBV6-5 | CASSYSVAGGLDTQYF
TRBV6-5 | CASSTSRGWTEAFF
TRBV30 | CAFDRGLTNEKLFF
TRBV27 | CASSSLGSGANVLTF
TRBV6-1 | CASSEALRSGNEKLFF
TRBV6-4 | CASRTQPGVTGELFF
TRBV6-5 | CASSRQGAKQPQHF
TRBV7-8 | CASSSRTANTGELFF
TRBV11-2 | CASSSLRGYETQYF
TRBV3-1/TRBV3-2 | CASSHHDTGGRQKLFF
TRBV2 | CASSVTGKPQHF
TRBV5-1 | CASSLARDTQYF
TRBV11-2 | CASSGATGYSTGELFF
TRBV2 | CASSGLINQPQHF
TRBV6-5 | CASRGQGNYGYTF
TRBV4-3 | CASSLQTDSYNEQFF
TRBV5-1 | CASSLDRGLFTEAFF
TRBV7-3 | CASNPGQGFSGANVLTF
TRBV9 | CASSPGTGSTDTQYF
TRBV10-1 | CASTYTGQPAPFRYTEAFF
TRBV28 | CASSVIGTGDEKLFF
TRBV19 | CASNPGDREVGTQYF
TRBV7-2 | CASSFPRARSMNTEAFF
TRBV7-2 | CASSLAGQGNIQYF
TRBV4-1 | CASSQGVGAVETQYF
TRBV19 | CASITSWLGTEAFF
TRBV5-1 | CASSLGTAQSRETQYF
TRBV9 | CASSVGGNSNQPQHF
TRBV29-1 | CSVEIEASRTYNEQFF
TRBV2 | CASSGSGGAAYGYTF
TRBV6-5 | CASSPGQNYGYTF
TRBV30 | CAWSVGASGGRETQYF
TRBV28 | CASSLVQNIYGYTF
TRBV6-5 | CASQKQGVGQPQHF
TRBV7-8 | CASSLFPMGSYNEQFF
TRBV6-2/TRBV6-3 | CASSYPRTQGANIQYF
TRBV25-1 | CASSDLGSVEKLFF
TRBV18 | CASSPMTGGPGDTEAFF
TRBV15 | CATSSAGQAPRASNQPQHF
TRBV6-5 | CATSRYLGGNYGYTF
TRBV5-1 | CASSLDPLGNQPQHF
TRBV2 | CASSGEGHGNQPQHF
TRBV5-6 | CASRETGDGDTQYF
TRBV5-4 | CASSTGLDEKLFF
TRBV25-1 | CASSDWDTQYF
TRBV2 | CASSFSPGSGNTIYF
TRBV7-6 | CASSSPRWGGGEDTQYF
TRBV20-1 | CSAGYGYTF
TRBV29-1 | CSARTGGETQYF
TRBV28 | CASSRLAGTSGELFF
TRBV24-1 | CATSDYAGTGIDTQYF